Listed here are 29 T cell receptor beta chains from one sample, sequenced in a study of shared clonotypes between healthy human individuals. The method was immunoSEQ multiplex PCR; TCRdb's version includes in-frame clones alone and lacks a portion of them. The sample lists 1,400,000 or so clones; approximately 98.5% were seen once. Sequences were obtained from naive CD4+ T cells sorted from blood. The subset: CD45RA+ positively selected. These receptors were collected from a man younger than 40 in good health.

The chain has TRBV18 and TRBJ2-5; 9 nucleotides match TRBD1. The V segment lost 3 bases and the J segment 4 bases; nucleotides outside the gene matches: 6. The germline V gene encodes CDR1 KGHSH and CDR2 LQKENI. CDR3 length equals 15 residues. DNA of the CDR3: TGTGCCAGCTCACCCGCGACAGGGGGTTTAGAGACCCAGTACTTC. It is translated as CASSPATGGLETQYF.

This sequence joins TRBV18 and TRBJ2-1, with D maybe TRBD2 (5 bases). The CDR3 sequence is 14 residues long. V lost 3 bases and J 4 bases, leaving 10 bases between the germline ends. Germline CDR1 is KGHSH and CDR2 is LQKENI. CDR3 in amino acids: CASSPRTDYNEQFF. The DNA of the CDR3 is TGTGCCAGCTCACCGCGGACTGATTACAATGAGCAGTTCTTC.

The rearrangement joins TRBV7-9 to TRBJ2-7, with TRBD1 matching over 7 bases. Trimming removed 2 bases from V and 6 bases from J; junction bases left unmatched: 7. The CDR3 has 14 amino acids. Germline-derived CDR1 and CDR2 are SEHNR and FQNEAQ (reference sequence). CDR3 sequence (DNA): TGTGCCAGCAGCTTAACAGGGGTTCCTGCCGAGCAGTACTTC. Translation: CASSLTGVPAEQYF.

The rearrangement uses TRBV29-1 and TRBJ1-2; D is unclear. The CDR3 is made up of 14 amino acids. The V and J ends lost 3 bases and 7 bases respectively, with 18 bases between them. Per germline, CDR1 SQVTM and CDR2 ANQGSEA. The CDR3, as DNA: TGCAGCGTTGATTTGGGCTCGGATTATGGTGGCTACACCTTC. It encodes CSVDLGSDYGGYTF.

V and J are TRBV7-2 and TRBJ1-1; perhaps TRBD1 as D (5 bases). CDR3 size: 16 residues. The germline V gene encodes CDR1 SGHTA and CDR2 FQGNSA. Trimming took off 5 bases at V and 0 bases at J, with 16 bases between the two ends. CDR3 bases: TGTGCCAGCAGCCCAGCCCCGGGACCCCTGAACACTGAAGCTTTCTTT. Translating it yields CASSPAPGPLNTEAFF.

Worth noting for this clone: The identical CDR3 is also encoded by other nucleotide sequences in the sample. The V and J genes are TRBV5-1 and TRBJ1-1, with D possibly being TRBD1 (5 bases). V dropped 2 bases and J dropped 3 bases, with 8 bases sitting between them. This CDR3 has 13 residues. Germline-derived CDR1 and CDR2 are SGHRS and YFSETQ. The CDR3 DNA reads TGCGCCAGCAGCTTCCAGGGAGACACTGAAGCTTTCTTT. Translation: CASSFQGDTEAFF.

About this clone itself: Compared with germline, one end of the junction differs, possibly owing to a read error. The V call is TRBV5-6, the J call TRBJ2-5; possibly TRBD1 for D (6 bases). Germline V gives CDR1 SGHDT, CDR2 YYEEEE. The CDR3 covers 15 residues. In DNA form, the CDR3 reads TGTGCCAGCAGTTTGGCCAACAGGGTCGAAGAGACCCAGTACTTC. This gives the protein CASSLANRVEETQYF.

The chain is built from TRBV29-1 and TRBJ2-5; 7 nucleotides align to TRBD1. CDR1 and CDR2 (germline): SQVTM, ANQGSEA. This CDR3 is 15 amino acids long. Germline trimming cut 8 bases from V and 1 base from J; bases unmatched to any gene: 13. The CDR3 DNA follows: TGCAGCTCAATGCACAGGGGCGAACTCCAAGAGACCCAGTACTTC. Amino acids: CSSMHRGELQETQYF.

V is TRBV2 and J is TRBJ1-2; D is unclear. There are 19 residues in the CDR3. Trimming removed 3 bases from V and 0 bases from J, with 23 bases in between. Germline V lookup: CDR1 SNHLY, CDR2 FYNNEI. This CDR3 is CASSDTRTLHERANYGYTF. The CDR3 DNA sequence: TGTGCCAGCAGTGACACCAGGACCCTCCACGAACGCGCTAACTATGGCTACACCTTC.

The J gene is TRBJ1-3, the V gene TRBV18; D is unclear. Trimming took 4 bases from V and 0 from J, leaving 10 bases between them. This CDR3 has 15 residues. Germline assignment: CDR1 KGHSH and CDR2 LQKENI. The chain's CDR3 is CASSRAGTSGNTIYF. CDR3 nucleotide sequence: TGTGCCAGCTCACGTGCTGGAACCTCTGGAAACACCATATATTTT.

J is TRBJ2-3 and V is TRBV9; 8 nucleotides agree with TRBD2. The J segment lost 2 bases and the V segment lost 6 bases, leaving 8 bases of the junction unmatched. This CDR3 contains 15 residues. Germline lookup yields CDR1 SGDLS and CDR2 YYNGEE. This CDR3 is CASTSSGSPTDTQYF. Here the CDR3 DNA reads TGTGCCAGCACCTCAAGCGGGAGCCCCACAGATACGCAGTATTTT.

The DNA for the CDR3 is TGTGCCAGCAGCCCTTCCGGACTAGCGGGAGTGTACAATGAGCAGTTCTTC. This codes for CASSPSGLAGVYNEQFF. This chain joins TRBV7-9 and TRBJ2-1; TRBD2 aligns across 13 bases. In germline, CDR1 is SEHNR, CDR2 FQNEAQ (reference sequence). Trimming cost V 5 bases and J 4 bases; bases outside gene matches: 8. This CDR3 is built from 17 residues.

The rearrangement joins TRBV6-5 to TRBJ2-7, with a weak D call TRBD2 (5 bases). CDR1 is MNHEY and CDR2 is SVGAGI in the germline V gene. Trimming cost V 0 bases and J 3 bases, with 15 bases left between them. The CDR3 extends over 16 amino acids. The chain's CDR3 is CASSYSGLQKNYEQYF. CDR3 nucleotide sequence: TGTGCCAGCAGTTACTCCGGACTCCAGAAGAACTACGAGCAGTACTTC.

This clone was detected only a few times. In DNA, the CDR3 is TGTGCCAGCAGCCCTACCACGACAGGAGCCTACGAGCAGTACTTC. Encoded protein: CASSPTTTGAYEQYF. The chain recombines TRBV9 with TRBJ2-7, with a weak D call TRBD1 (6 bases). Germline CDR1 and CDR2: SGDLS and YYNGEE. Trimming shortened V by 4 bases and J by 2 bases, and 16 bases separated the two germline ends. This CDR3 is 15 amino acids long.

J is TRBJ1-3 and V is TRBV19; D is unresolved. V was trimmed by 5 bases and J by 0 bases, leaving 11 bases between them. This CDR3 contains 15 residues. The germline gives CDR1 LNHDA, CDR2 SQIVND (reference sequence). The CDR3 DNA reads TGTGCCAGTAGTGGTTGGGAAACCTCTGGAAACACCATATATTTT. It encodes CASSGWETSGNTIYF.

The rearrangement links TRBV10-3 to TRBJ2-5, with D possibly TRBD1 on 6 matching bases. From germline, CDR1 is ENHRY and CDR2 SYGVKD. Between the trimmed V and J ends, which lost 11 bases and 3 bases, there was a span of 10 bases. The CDR3 spans 11 residues. CDR3 nucleotide sequence: TGTGCCTCGCGGACAGAAGAGACCCAGTACTTC. Protein product: CASRTEETQYF.

This clone was seen only once. The chain is built from TRBV6-1 and TRBJ1-5; TRBD1 agrees at 9 bases. Losses at the gene ends were 4 bases for V and 4 bases for J; bases not matched to a gene: 2. This CDR3 is built from 14 residues. Germline loops: CDR1 MNHNS, CDR2 SASEGT. CDR3 nucleotide sequence: TGTGCCAGCAGTGGCGGGACAGGGAATCAGCCCCAGCATTTT. This sequence encodes CASSGGTGNQPQHF.

This chain uses TRBV14 with TRBJ1-2, with D hard to call. V shed 2 bases and J shed 3 bases, with 4 bases lying between them. From germline, CDR1 is SGHDN and CDR2 FVKESK. CDR3 length: 12 residues. The CDR3 here is CASSQRYYGYTF. CDR3 DNA: TGTGCCAGCAGCCAACGGTACTATGGCTACACCTTC.

This CDR3 reads CASSPFASGTYNEQFF. In nucleotides, the CDR3 is TGTGCCAGCTCACCATTTGCTAGCGGGACCTACAATGAGCAGTTCTTC. The chain has TRBV18 and TRBJ2-1; 9 positions match TRBD2. The V segment lost 2 bases and the J segment 2 bases; nucleotides outside the gene matches: 4. CDR3 length: 16 amino acids. The germline CDR1 and CDR2 sequences are KGHSH and LQKENI.

The V gene is TRBV9, the J gene TRBJ2-1; 9 positions match TRBD2. With V trimmed by 0 bases and J by 11 bases, 9 bases remained unmatched. The CDR3 contains 15 residues. The V gene's germline CDR1 is SGDLS and CDR2 YYNGEE. The CDR3 sequence is CASSVVAGGPDKQFF. CDR3 bases: TGTGCCAGCAGCGTAGTCGCGGGAGGGCCGGATAAGCAGTTCTTC.

The rearrangement joins TRBV5-1 to TRBJ1-1; D may be TRBD1 (5 bases). The CDR3 sequence is 14 residues long. V lost 0 bases, J lost 5 bases, and 11 bases lay in between. CDR1 is SGHRS, CDR2 YFSETQ, per germline. The DNA of the CDR3 is TGCGCCAGCAGCTTGGAGGGGAGGGTTACTGAAGCTTTCTTT. Translation: CASSLEGRVTEAFF.

The chain recombines TRBV5-1 with TRBJ2-2; 16 bases are shared with TRBD2. Germline loops: CDR1 SGHRS, CDR2 YFSETQ. The J segment lost 4 bases and the V segment lost 1 base, leaving 4 bases of the junction unmatched. The CDR3 loop spans 18 amino acids. The CDR3 DNA reads TGCGCCAGCAGCTTGTCGGGACTAGCGGGAGGGGTCACCGGGGAGCTGTTTTTT. Encoded protein: CASSLSGLAGGVTGELFF.

A single count supports this clone. This same CDR3 is encoded by further DNA sequences in the sample. The J gene is TRBJ2-2, the V gene TRBV7-2; D is perhaps TRBD1 or TRBD2 (5 bases each). The CDR3 runs 14 residues. V gave up 1 base and J gave up 6 bases, with 9 bases separating them. CDR1 is SGHTA and CDR2 is FQGNSA in the germline V gene. The CDR3 nucleotides are TGTGCCAGCAGCTTAGATTGGGGGTCCGGGGAGCTGTTTTTT. This codes for CASSLDWGSGELFF.

The rearrangement joins TRBV27 to TRBJ1-4; a weak D match, TRBD1 (6 bases). The germline V gene has CDR1 MNHEY and CDR2 SMNVEV (reference sequence). The CDR3 spans 13 residues. The CDR3 DNA reads TGTGCGACTGGGTGGGGGCCTAATGAAAAACTGTTTTTT. Translating it yields CATGWGPNEKLFF.

The V gene is TRBV11-2, the J gene TRBJ2-3; 7 bases align to TRBD2. The J segment lost 0 bases and the V segment lost 6 bases, leaving 6 bases of the junction unmatched. This CDR3 comprises 15 residues. Germline CDR1 and CDR2: SGHAT and FQNNGV. In nucleotides, the CDR3 is TGTGCCAGCAGGCATGACGGGAGGAGCACAGATACGCAGTATTTT. Translation: CASRHDGRSTDTQYF.

The V gene is TRBV7-9, the J gene TRBJ2-5; the D gene is possibly TRBD2 (6 bases). The CDR3 sequence is 15 residues long. Trimming pared 5 bases from V and 3 bases from J, leaving 16 bases between. Germline assignment: CDR1 SEHNR and CDR2 FQNEAQ (reference sequence). The CDR3 DNA reads as TGTGCCAGCAGCAAGGCGGGGAGAGGGGAAGAGACCCAGTACTTC. It encodes CASSKAGRGEETQYF. The full variable domain, its missing parts supplied by reference TRBV7-9 and TRBJ2-5, is DTGVSQNPRHKITKRGQNVTFRCDPISEHNRLYWYRQTLGQGPEFLTYFQNEAQLEKSRLLSDRFSAERPKGSFSTLEIQRTEQGDSAMYLCASSKAGRGEETQYFGPGTRLLVL.

The chain employs TRBV28 and TRBJ1-2, with 7 bases that match TRBD1. CDR1 and CDR2 (germline): MDHEN, SYDVKM. This CDR3 comprises 15 residues. Germline trimming cut 3 bases from V and 4 bases from J; bases unmatched to any gene: 8. CDR3 nucleotides: TGTGCCAGCAGTTTCCGGACAGGCGTTTTCTATGGCTACACCTTC. Translation gives CASSFRTGVFYGYTF.

The chain employs TRBV18 and TRBJ1-5, with D possibly being TRBD1 (5 bases). V was cut by 3 bases and J by 3 bases, with 12 bases left in between. In germline, CDR1 is KGHSH, CDR2 LQKENI. The CDR3 covers 15 residues. This CDR3 reads CASSPPGGVNQPQHF. CDR3 DNA sequence: TGTGCCAGCTCACCCCCCGGAGGGGTCAATCAGCCCCAGCATTTT.

The chain recombines TRBV11-2 with TRBJ1-5; D remains unclear. Germline lookup yields CDR1 SGHAT and CDR2 FQNNGV. There are 14 residues in the CDR3. Trimming removed 4 bases at V and 1 base at J, with 8 bases between. The CDR3 reads CASSSSESNQPQHF. The CDR3 region has the DNA TGTGCCAGCAGCTCGTCGGAGAGCAATCAGCCCCAGCATTTT.